This T cell receptor beta chain stems from a study of human T cells and chemical hapten exposure. CDR1 is ENHRY, CDR2 SYGVKD, per germline. The CDR3 is 13 residues long. V shed 6 bases and J shed 2 bases, with 11 bases lying between them. During construction of the library, unique molecular identifiers were attached to individual cDNA molecules for quantitative, reproducible TCR counting. TCRdb itself ran the RACE reads through MiXCR, one entry per CDR3 protein. This repertoire shows under 45,000 distinct CDR3 sequences, about 10% found once; its top ten account for about 5.9%. The time point is: pre-sensitization, week 0. The treatment denotes: therapeutic diphenylcyclopropenone sensitization with weekly scalp DPC. This clonotype came up a few times.

This TCR was recovered from a man aged 25-40 years with alopecia areata. Some clones in this sample may be carry-over from other donors' samples. The chain recombines TRBV10-3 with TRBJ2-7, with D unclear. The sequencing used whole blood, collected in connection with sensitization to the hapten diphenylcyclopropenone (DPC). The CDR3 DNA sequence: TGTGCCATCAGGGACGGTTCGGCCTACGAGCAGTACGTC. Encoded protein: CAIRDGSAYEQYV.